Reported below is one T cell receptor (beta chain). The CDR3 is 14 residues long. Deletions cut 2 bases from V and 4 bases from J, with 9 bases between. Germline V gene data show CDR1 as SEHNR and CDR2 as FQNEAQ (reference sequence). This sample is part of a study of blood T cell repertoires in COVID-19. Looking at the study overall: T cells, B-cell-depleted T cells, or PBMCs supplied cDNA or gDNA.

TCRdb's copy holds only in-frame clones and misses some; the assay was immunoSEQ multiplex PCR. The profile shows a few hundred thousand clones, more than 70% of them singletons. This receptor was obtained from a woman aged 50 to 65 who had recovered from COVID-19. The sequencing input was peripheral blood. The chain couples TRBV7-9 to TRBJ1-3; tentatively, D is TRBD1 (5 bases). The CDR3 reads CASSLKGPGNTIYF. In DNA, the CDR3 is TGTGCCAGCAGCTTAAAGGGGCCCGGAAACACCATATATTTT.